These 25 T cell receptor beta chains share one sample of origin, sequenced in a study of T cells in narcolepsy. Clones were sequenced by immunoSEQ multiplex PCR, and TCRdb holds only the in-frame ones, with some missing. Here the sample spans 30,000 or so clones, over 70% being singletons. Sequenced input: memory (CD45RA-) CD4+ T cells from blood. The receptors shown here come from a human donor in good health.

The gene calls are TRBV7-2 and TRBJ2-5, with a weak D call TRBD2 (5 bases). The CDR3 contains 17 residues. V was cut by 1 base and J by 0 bases, with 15 bases left in between. Germline V CDR1 and CDR2: SGHTA, FQGNSA. DNA of the CDR3: TGTGCCAGCAGCTTAGAGGTCGGTCGGAGGTACCAAGAGACCCAGTACTTC. It codes for CASSLEVGRRYQETQYF.

About this clone itself: Mismatch with germline at one junction end may stem from a read error. The rearrangement uses TRBV5-1 and TRBJ2-7; TRBD2 agrees at 9 bases. The CDR3 extends over 16 amino acids. Germline loops: CDR1 SGHRS, CDR2 YFSETQ. This chain's CDR3 is CARSPGGGERSYEQYF. The CDR3 bases are TGCGCCCGCAGCCCGGGCGGGGGGGAAAGGTCCTACGAGCAGTACTTC. The full variable domain, completed using reference TRBV5-1 and TRBJ2-7, is KAGVTQTPRYLIKTRGQQVTLSCSPISGHRSVSWYQQTPGQGLQFLFEYFSETQRNKGNFPGRFSGRQFSNSRSEMNVSTLELGDSALYLCARSPGGGERSYEQYFGPGTRLTVT.

The V and J genes are TRBV9 and TRBJ2-3; 7 nucleotides line up with TRBD2. The CDR3 spans 18 residues. V shed 0 bases, J shed 0 bases, and the junction held 10 bases outside the gene matches. Germline CDR1 reads SGDLS; CDR2 reads YYNGEE. CDR3 sequence (DNA): TGTGCCAGCAGCGTAGGGCTAGCGGTAACGGTAAGCACAGATACGCAGTATTTT. This codes for CASSVGLAVTVSTDTQYF.

The J gene is TRBJ2-5, the V gene TRBV5-1, with 10 bases that match TRBD1. The CDR3 has 14 amino acids. The ends lost 0 bases at V and 11 bases at J; junction bases unmatched: 7. CDR1 is SGHRS, CDR2 YFSETQ, per germline. The CDR3 DNA follows: TGCGCCAGCAGCTTGGGACAGGGGGCTGAGGAGCAGTACTTC. This codes for CASSLGQGAEEQYF.

V is TRBV6-1 and J is TRBJ1-3; D uncertain. The CDR3 is 16 residues long. Deletions cut 2 bases from V and 3 bases from J, with 14 bases between. From germline, CDR1 is MNHNS and CDR2 SASEGT. This CDR3 is CASSEPRRYDGNTIYF. CDR3 DNA: TGTGCCAGCAGTGAACCACGTAGGTATGATGGAAACACCATATATTTT.

The V and J genes are TRBV2 and TRBJ2-1, with D tentatively TRBD2 (5 bases). Germline assignment: CDR1 SNHLY and CDR2 FYNNEI. CDR3 length: 16 amino acids. V was cut by 2 bases and J by 1 base, with 12 bases left in between. The CDR3 DNA reads as TGTGCCAGCAGTGAACCTAGCCGTGGATCCTACAATGAGCAGTTCTTC. Its translation is CASSEPSRGSYNEQFF.

This chain connects TRBV2 to TRBJ2-2, with 9 positions matching TRBD1. Germline V gene data show CDR1 as SNHLY and CDR2 as FYNNEI. The CDR3 loop spans 15 amino acids. Trimming removed 9 bases from V and 6 bases from J; junction bases left unmatched: 11. As DNA, the CDR3 is TGTGCCAGAGAACAGGGACAGGGAAACTCCGGGGAGCTGTTTTTT. Protein sequence: CAREQGQGNSGELFF.

The chain links TRBV27 to TRBJ1-2, with TRBD1 matching 10 bases. This CDR3 region has 13 residues. V was pared by 9 bases and J by 5 bases, with 6 bases of the junction left unmatched. Germline CDR1 reads MNHEY; CDR2 reads SMNVEV (reference sequence). The CDR3 here is CARSRDRGYGYTF. Here the CDR3 DNA reads TGTGCCAGATCCCGGGACAGGGGATATGGCTACACCTTC.

The CDR3 DNA is TGTGCCAGCAGCGTAAGCGGGGCGAAAGAGACCCAGTACTTC. Its translation is CASSVSGAKETQYF. This rearrangement joins TRBV7-6 to TRBJ2-5; 7 bases are shared with TRBD2. Trimming cost V 5 bases and J 3 bases; bases outside gene matches: 6. CDR1 is SGHVS, CDR2 FNYEAQ, per germline. The CDR3 consists of 14 residues.

This sequence joins TRBV5-1 and TRBJ2-2, with D uncertain. This CDR3 has 13 amino acids. V was cut by 0 bases and J by 5 bases, with 5 bases left in between. From germline, CDR1 is SGHRS and CDR2 YFSETQ. The DNA of the CDR3 is TGCGCCAGCAGCTTGGGGATGACCGGGGAGCTGTTTTTT. Its translation is CASSLGMTGELFF.

CDR3 region: CASSPIFGTQDKNIQYF. The CDR3 region has the DNA TGTGCCAGTAGCCCTATATTCGGGACTCAGGATAAAAACATTCAGTACTTC. The chain couples TRBV19 to TRBJ2-4, with TRBD2 as a possible D gene (6 bases). Germline V gene sequence: CDR1 LNHDA, CDR2 SQIVND (reference sequence). The CDR3 contains 17 residues. Trimming pared 6 bases from V and 4 bases from J, leaving 22 bases between.

The V and J genes are TRBV6-5 and TRBJ2-2, with 13 bases identical to TRBD2. Germline values: CDR1 MNHEY, CDR2 SVGAGI. V gave up 6 bases and J gave up 8 bases; unmatched junction bases: 6. CDR3 length: 15 residues. The CDR3: CASRPLAGGSGELFF. CDR3 bases: TGTGCCAGCAGACCACTAGCGGGAGGGTCAGGGGAGCTGTTTTTT.

The chain is built from TRBV2 and TRBJ2-5; 16 bases are a match to TRBD2. Germline-derived CDR1 and CDR2 are SNHLY and FYNNEI. J lost 5 bases, V lost 10 bases, and 10 bases had no gene match. The CDR3 sequence is 16 residues long. In DNA form, the CDR3 reads TGTGCCACCAAGGGACTAGCGGGAGGGCCGCGGGAGACCCAGTACTTC. Protein sequence: CATKGLAGGPRETQYF. The entire variable domain, with the rest obtained from reference TRBV2 and TRBJ2-5, is as follows: EPEVTQTPSHQVTQMGQEVILRCVPISNHLYFYWYRQILGQKVEFLVSFYNNEISEKSEIFDDQFSVERPDGSNFTLKIRSTKLEDSAMYFCATKGLAGGPRETQYFGPGTRLLVL.

This clone has more than one count but fewer than ten. The J gene is TRBJ1-5, the V gene TRBV6-6; 7 nucleotides agree with TRBD1. The length of the CDR3 is 14 residues. Germline lookup yields CDR1 MNHNY and CDR2 SVGAGI (reference sequence). With V trimmed by 6 bases and J by 5 bases, 7 bases remained unmatched. CDR3 residues: CASREGQKHQPQHF. The DNA of the CDR3 is TGTGCCAGCAGAGAGGGACAGAAACATCAGCCCCAGCATTTT.

The chain carries TRBV25-1 and TRBJ2-3, with TRBD1 identical over 8 bases. CDR3 length equals 16 residues. Germline lookup yields CDR1 MGHDK and CDR2 SYGVNS. V lost 7 bases and J lost 6; bases outside the gene matches: 15. CDR3 region: CASILGQGGGRDTQYF. The CDR3 DNA is TGTGCCAGCATCCTTGGACAGGGAGGAGGTAGGGATACGCAGTATTTT.

This clone occurred once. CDR3 nucleotides: TGTGCCTGGAGTGGGGCTCTTGAAGGGTGGGCTGAAGCTTTCTTT. Amino acids: CAWSGALEGWAEAFF. The chain is built from TRBV30 and TRBJ1-1; D is undetermined. The V end was cut by 1 base, the J end by 6 bases, with 18 bases between. CDR3 length: 15 amino acids. In germline, CDR1 is GTSNPN, CDR2 SVGIG (reference sequence).

Details on this clone: The sample has other DNA sequences that encode this CDR3 too. The chain employs TRBV30 and TRBJ1-6; TRBD1 might be the D (6 bases). The CDR3 runs 13 residues. V lost 7 bases and J lost 7, with 14 bases in between. CDR1 and CDR2 from the germline V gene are GTSNPN and SVGIG (reference sequence). Written as DNA, the CDR3 is TGTGCCTCGCTGACAGGAGCAAATTCACCCCTCCACTTT. Protein: CASLTGANSPLHF.

This clone has just a few counts. The V call is TRBV29-1, the J call TRBJ2-3, with 15 bases lining up with TRBD2. V shed 7 bases and J 5 bases; nucleotides not matched to a gene: 7. From germline, CDR1 is SQVTM and CDR2 ANQGSEA. The CDR3 runs to 15 residues. Here the CDR3 reads CSGDPGLAGGDTQYF. The CDR3 bases are TGCAGCGGTGACCCGGGACTAGCGGGAGGAGATACGCAGTATTTT.

DNA of the CDR3: TGTGCCAGCAGCGGGACAGTAACTGGAAACACCATATATTTT. Its translation: CASSGTVTGNTIYF. This chain joins TRBV9 and TRBJ1-3; D might be TRBD1 (6 bases). Germline loops: CDR1 SGDLS, CDR2 YYNGEE. The V gene lost 3 bases and the J gene lost 2 bases, with 9 bases spanning the gap. The CDR3 has 14 residues.

This clone was found a few times. The V gene is TRBV6-6, the J gene TRBJ1-1; D is uncertain. The CDR3 runs to 14 residues. Germline V CDR1 and CDR2: MNHNY, SVGAGI (reference sequence). V was shortened by 4 bases and J by 1 base, with 10 bases between the two germline ends. The CDR3: CASSSTSTNTEAFF. For the CDR3, the DNA is TGTGCCAGCAGTTCGACAAGTACGAACACTGAAGCTTTCTTT.

The table lists this clone with a few counts. The gene calls are TRBV7-9 and TRBJ2-1; 10 nucleotides align to TRBD2. This CDR3 has 18 residues. Germline CDR1 reads SEHNR; CDR2 reads FQNEAQ (reference sequence). V lost 2 bases and J lost 9; bases outside the gene matches: 16. This CDR3 is CASSLKYRLAGVVSEQFF. CDR3 sequence (DNA): TGTGCCAGCAGCTTAAAATATAGGCTAGCGGGAGTTGTCAGTGAGCAGTTCTTC.

The rearrangement links TRBV5-4 to TRBJ2-5, with 8 bases lining up with TRBD1. The V gene end was trimmed by 6 bases and the J gene end by 5 bases; junction bases not matched to a gene: 9. Germline V gives CDR1 SGHNT, CDR2 YYREEE (reference sequence). This CDR3 has 14 amino acids. The CDR3 region is CASTLAGGAETQYF. The DNA for the CDR3 is TGTGCCAGCACCTTAGCAGGGGGCGCTGAGACCCAGTACTTC.

This chain joins TRBV9 and TRBJ1-1; D ambiguous. CDR1 and CDR2 (germline): SGDLS, YYNGEE. The V and J ends lost 2 bases and 0 bases respectively, with 8 bases between them. The CDR3 length is 14 residues. CDR3 nucleotides: TGTGCCAGCAGCGTTGGAACAATGAACACTGAAGCTTTCTTT. Protein sequence: CASSVGTMNTEAFF.

This rearrangement joins TRBV7-2 to TRBJ2-1, with D possibly matching TRBD2 (5 bases). Per the germline V gene, CDR1 is SGHTA and CDR2 is FQGNSA. This CDR3 is 15 amino acids long. V was cut by 6 bases and J by 1 base, with 13 bases left in between. Here the CDR3 DNA reads TGTGCCAGCAGTTTTTCTAGCCTGTCCTACAATGAGCAGTTCTTC. Protein product: CASSFSSLSYNEQFF.

The rearrangement joins TRBV9 to TRBJ2-1, with D possibly matching TRBD2 (5 bases). Germline loops: CDR1 SGDLS, CDR2 YYNGEE. V was cut by 0 bases and J by 0 bases, with 10 bases left in between. The CDR3 totals 16 residues. The CDR3, as DNA: TGTGCCAGCAGCGTAGGGACTGGCGGCTCCTACAATGAGCAGTTCTTC. It translates to CASSVGTGGSYNEQFF. The variable domain in full, completed from reference TRBV9 and TRBJ2-1, reads DSGVTQTPKHLITATGQRVTLRCSPRSGDLSVYWYQQSLDQGLQFLIQYYNGEERAKGNILERFSAQQFPDLHSELNLSSLELGDSALYFCASSVGTGGSYNEQFFGPGTRLTVL.